This T cell receptor beta chain was identified during a study of shared clonotypes between healthy human individuals. Assay: immunoSEQ multiplex PCR; the TCRdb copy retains only in-frame clones and omits some. The sample holds some 2,400,000 clones, under 97% seen once. After removal of 4 bases from V and 4 bases from J, the junction contained 7 bases not matched to a gene. The CDR3 has 15 residues. Germline assignment: CDR1 MNHEY and CDR2 SVGAGI. The TCR originated in a man aged 18-30 years in good health. The chain recombines TRBV6-5 with TRBJ1-3; TRBD1 matches 7 bases. The specimen was naive CD4+ T cells sorted from blood. This sample's subset: CD45RA+ positively selected. The CDR3 is CASSSEGARGNTIYF. The CDR3 coding sequence is TGTGCCAGCAGTTCGGAGGGGGCGCGGGGAAACACCATATATTTT.